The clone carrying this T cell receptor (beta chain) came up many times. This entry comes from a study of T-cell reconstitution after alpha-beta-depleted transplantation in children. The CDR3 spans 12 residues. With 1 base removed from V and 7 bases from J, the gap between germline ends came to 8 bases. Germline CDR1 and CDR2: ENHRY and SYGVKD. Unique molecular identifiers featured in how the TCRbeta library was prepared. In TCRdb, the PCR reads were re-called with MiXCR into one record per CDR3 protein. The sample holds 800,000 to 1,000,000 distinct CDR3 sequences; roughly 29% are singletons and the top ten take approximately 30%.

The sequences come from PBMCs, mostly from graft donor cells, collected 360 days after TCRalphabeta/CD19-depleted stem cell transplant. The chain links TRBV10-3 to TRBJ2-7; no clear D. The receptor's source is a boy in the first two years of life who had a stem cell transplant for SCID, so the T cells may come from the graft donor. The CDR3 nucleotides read TGTGCCATCAGTGAGTTCGGGCGGGAGCAGTACTTC. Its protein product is CAISEFGREQYF.